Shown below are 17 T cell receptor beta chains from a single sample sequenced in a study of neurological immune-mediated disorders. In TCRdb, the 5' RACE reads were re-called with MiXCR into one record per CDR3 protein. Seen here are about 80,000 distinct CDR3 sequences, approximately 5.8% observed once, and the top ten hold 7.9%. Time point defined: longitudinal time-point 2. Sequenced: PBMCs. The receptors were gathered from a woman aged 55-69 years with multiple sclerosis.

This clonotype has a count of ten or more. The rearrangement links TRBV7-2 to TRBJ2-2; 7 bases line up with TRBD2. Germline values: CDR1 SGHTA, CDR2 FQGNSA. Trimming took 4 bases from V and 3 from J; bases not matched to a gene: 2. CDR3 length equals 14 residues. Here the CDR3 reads CASSSGGYTGELFF. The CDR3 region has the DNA TGTGCCAGCAGCTCCGGGGGGTACACCGGGGAGCTGTTTTTT. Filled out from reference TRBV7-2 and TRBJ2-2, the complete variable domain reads GAGVSQSPSNKVTEKGKDVELRCDPISGHTALYWYRQSLGQGLEFLIYFQGNSAPDKSGLPSDRFSAERTGGSVSTLTIQRTQQEDSAVYLCASSSGGYTGELFFGEGSRLTVL.

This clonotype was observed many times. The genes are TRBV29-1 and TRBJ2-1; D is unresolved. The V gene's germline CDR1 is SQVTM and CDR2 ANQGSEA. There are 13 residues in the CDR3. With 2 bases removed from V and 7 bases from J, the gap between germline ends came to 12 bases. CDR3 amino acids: CSVEPGLGNEQFF. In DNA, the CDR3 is TGCAGCGTTGAACCGGGTTTAGGGAATGAGCAGTTCTTC.

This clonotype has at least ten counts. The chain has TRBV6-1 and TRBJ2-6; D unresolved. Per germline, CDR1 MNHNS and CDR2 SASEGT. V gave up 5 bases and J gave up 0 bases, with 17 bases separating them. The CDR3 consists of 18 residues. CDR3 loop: CASSPERKRYSGANVLTF. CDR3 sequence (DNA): TGTGCCAGCAGTCCTGAACGTAAGCGATACTCTGGGGCCAACGTCCTGACTTTC.

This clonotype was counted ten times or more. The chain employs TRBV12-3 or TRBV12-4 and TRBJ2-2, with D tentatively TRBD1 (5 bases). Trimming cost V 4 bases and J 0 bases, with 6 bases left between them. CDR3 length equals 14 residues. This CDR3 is CASSSGPNTGELFF. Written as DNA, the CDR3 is TGTGCCAGCAGTTCAGGGCCGAACACCGGGGAGCTGTTTTTT.

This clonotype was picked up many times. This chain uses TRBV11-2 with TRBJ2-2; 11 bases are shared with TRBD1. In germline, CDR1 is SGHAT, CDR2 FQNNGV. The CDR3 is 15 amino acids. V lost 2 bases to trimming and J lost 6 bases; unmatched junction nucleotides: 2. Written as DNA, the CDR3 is TGTGCCAGCAGCTTACTGGGACAGGGGGCCGGGGAGCTGTTTTTT. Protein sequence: CASSLLGQGAGELFF.

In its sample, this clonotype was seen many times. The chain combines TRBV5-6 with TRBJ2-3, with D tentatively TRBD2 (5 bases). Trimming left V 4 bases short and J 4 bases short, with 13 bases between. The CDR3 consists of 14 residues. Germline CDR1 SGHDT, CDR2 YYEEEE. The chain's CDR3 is CASSNGGSADTQYF. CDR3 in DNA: TGTGCCAGCAGCAACGGAGGTAGCGCAGATACGCAGTATTTT.

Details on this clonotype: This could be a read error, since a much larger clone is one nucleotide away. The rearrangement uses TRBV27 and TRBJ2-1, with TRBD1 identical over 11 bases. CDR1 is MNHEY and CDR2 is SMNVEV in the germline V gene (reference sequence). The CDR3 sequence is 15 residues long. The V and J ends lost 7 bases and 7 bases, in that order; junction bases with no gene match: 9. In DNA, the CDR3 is TGTGCCAGCACCCTGGGACAGGGGGATGGGAATGAGCAGTTCTTC. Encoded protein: CASTLGQGDGNEQFF.

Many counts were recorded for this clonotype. The CDR3 region has the DNA TGTGCCAGCAGCCAAGGGGCAGAAGGCTACACCTTC. Protein: CASSQGAEGYTF. The chain joins TRBV3-1 to TRBJ1-2; no clear D gene. Per the germline V gene, CDR1 is LGHDT and CDR2 is YNNKEL (reference sequence). V was pared by 1 base and J by 8 bases, with 8 bases between. The CDR3 consists of 12 residues.

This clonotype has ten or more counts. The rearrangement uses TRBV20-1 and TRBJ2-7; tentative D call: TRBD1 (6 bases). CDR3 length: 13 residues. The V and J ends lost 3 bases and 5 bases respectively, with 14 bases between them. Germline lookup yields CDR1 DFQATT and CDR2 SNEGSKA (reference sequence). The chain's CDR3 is CSASNRDPHEQYF. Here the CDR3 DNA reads TGCAGTGCTAGTAACAGGGATCCCCACGAGCAGTACTTC.

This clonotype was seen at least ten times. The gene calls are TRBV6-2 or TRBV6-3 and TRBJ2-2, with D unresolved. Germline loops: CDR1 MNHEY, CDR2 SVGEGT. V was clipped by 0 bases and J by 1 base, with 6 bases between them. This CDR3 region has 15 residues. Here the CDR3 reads CASSYSAGNTGELFF. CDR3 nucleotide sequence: TGTGCCAGCAGTTACTCGGCAGGGAACACCGGGGAGCTGTTTTTT.

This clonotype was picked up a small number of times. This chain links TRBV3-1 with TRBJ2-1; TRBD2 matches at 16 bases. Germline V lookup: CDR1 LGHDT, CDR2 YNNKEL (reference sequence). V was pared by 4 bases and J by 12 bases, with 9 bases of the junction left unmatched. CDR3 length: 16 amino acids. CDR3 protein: CASSPDMGLAGGWQFF. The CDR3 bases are TGTGCCAGCAGCCCGGACATGGGACTAGCGGGGGGGTGGCAGTTCTTC.

CDR3 loop: CASSLVGLRNTEAFF. Written as DNA, the CDR3 is TGTGCCAGCAGCTTAGTTGGGCTCCGGAACACTGAAGCTTTCTTT. The chain employs TRBV7-9 and TRBJ1-1; D gene ambiguous. This CDR3 spans 15 amino acids. The germline V gene encodes CDR1 SEHNR and CDR2 FQNEAQ (reference sequence). The ends were cut back, 1 base at V and 1 base at J, with 10 bases in the middle.

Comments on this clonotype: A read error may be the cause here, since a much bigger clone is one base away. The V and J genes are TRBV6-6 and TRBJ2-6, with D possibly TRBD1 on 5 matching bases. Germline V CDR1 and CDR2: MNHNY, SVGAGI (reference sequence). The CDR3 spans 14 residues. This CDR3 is CASKTFSGANVLSF. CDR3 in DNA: TGTGCCAGCAAAACGTTCTCTGGGGCCAACGTCCTGTCTTTC.

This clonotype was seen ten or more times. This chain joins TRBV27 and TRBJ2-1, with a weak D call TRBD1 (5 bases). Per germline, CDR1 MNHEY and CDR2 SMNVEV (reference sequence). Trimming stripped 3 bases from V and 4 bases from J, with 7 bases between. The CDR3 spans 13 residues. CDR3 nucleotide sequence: TGTGCCAGCAGTTTCACAGGTTACAATGAGCAGTTCTTC. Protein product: CASSFTGYNEQFF.

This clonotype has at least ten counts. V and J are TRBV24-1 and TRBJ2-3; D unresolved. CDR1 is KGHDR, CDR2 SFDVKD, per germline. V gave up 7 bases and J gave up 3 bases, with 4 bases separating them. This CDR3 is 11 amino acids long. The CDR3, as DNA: TGTGCCACCAGCTCTACAGATACGCAGTATTTT. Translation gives CATSSTDTQYF.

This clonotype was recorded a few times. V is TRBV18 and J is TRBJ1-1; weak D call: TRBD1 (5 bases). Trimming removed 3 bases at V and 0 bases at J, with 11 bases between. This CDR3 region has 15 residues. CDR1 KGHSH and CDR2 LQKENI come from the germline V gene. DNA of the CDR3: TGTGCCAGCTCACCCCTGACAGAGATGAACACTGAAGCTTTCTTT. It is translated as CASSPLTEMNTEAFF.

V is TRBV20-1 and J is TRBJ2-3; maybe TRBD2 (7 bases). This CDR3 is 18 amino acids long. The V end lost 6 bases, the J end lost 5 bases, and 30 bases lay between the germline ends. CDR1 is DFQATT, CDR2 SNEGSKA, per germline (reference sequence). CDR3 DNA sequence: TGCAGTGCAGACGTGGGCCGCGGGGGCGGGGGCTGTGAAGATACGCAGTATTTT. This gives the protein CSADVGRGGGGCEDTQYF.